This T cell receptor beta chain derives from a study of post-analysis software for immune sequencing data. Study-wide context: The disease courses spanned relapsing-remitting, secondary progressive and progressive-relapsing forms of multiple sclerosis.

Researchers reported that TCR beta cDNA libraries carried unique molecular identifiers. With roughly 0.9 to 11 million T cells as the source, approximately 500,000 cDNA molecules resulted. Each CDR3 protein is one row after TCRdb ran MiXCR on the PCR reads. The sample contains 820,000 or so distinct CDR3 sequences, roughly 58% of which appear only once. Germline V gene data show CDR1 as SQVTM and CDR2 as ANQGSEA. Trimming left V 7 bases short and J 1 base short, with 11 bases between. The CDR3 covers 14 residues. Findings of the study overall: The five TRBV segments detected at higher frequency in patients than in controls included TRBV5-6, TRBV5-1 and TRBV20-1. Co-batched samples clustered tightly together by F measure. The study found significantly lower normalized Chao1 diversity in multiple sclerosis patients than in controls.

In regard to this clonotype: The antigen is not known.

The TCR was taken from a girl under 18 with multiple sclerosis. The V and J genes are TRBV29-1 and TRBJ2-6; D gene unclear. The sequenced sample consisted of blood. CDR3 region: CSARPGSGANVLTF. CDR3 DNA sequence: TGCAGCGCCCGACCTGGTTCTGGGGCCAACGTCCTGACTTTC.